This T cell receptor beta chain was identified during a study of blood T cell repertoires in COVID-19. The CDR3 length is 16 residues. CDR1 is LNHDA and CDR2 is SQIVND in the germline V gene (reference sequence). V was shortened by 3 bases and J by 0 bases, with 12 bases between the two germline ends. Sequencing was performed with immunoSEQ multiplex PCR; in TCRdb, only in-frame clones are kept and a portion is missing. The sample consists of about 130,000 clones, about 85% of them appearing once. The genes are TRBV19 and TRBJ1-5; D unclear. This TCR was sampled from a man at least 80 years old with active or convalescent COVID-19. The sample consisted of peripheral blood. The CDR3 nucleotides read TGTGCCAGTAGTATGAGGGCAGAATATAGCAATCAGCCCCAGCATTTT. It specifies CASSMRAEYSNQPQHF.